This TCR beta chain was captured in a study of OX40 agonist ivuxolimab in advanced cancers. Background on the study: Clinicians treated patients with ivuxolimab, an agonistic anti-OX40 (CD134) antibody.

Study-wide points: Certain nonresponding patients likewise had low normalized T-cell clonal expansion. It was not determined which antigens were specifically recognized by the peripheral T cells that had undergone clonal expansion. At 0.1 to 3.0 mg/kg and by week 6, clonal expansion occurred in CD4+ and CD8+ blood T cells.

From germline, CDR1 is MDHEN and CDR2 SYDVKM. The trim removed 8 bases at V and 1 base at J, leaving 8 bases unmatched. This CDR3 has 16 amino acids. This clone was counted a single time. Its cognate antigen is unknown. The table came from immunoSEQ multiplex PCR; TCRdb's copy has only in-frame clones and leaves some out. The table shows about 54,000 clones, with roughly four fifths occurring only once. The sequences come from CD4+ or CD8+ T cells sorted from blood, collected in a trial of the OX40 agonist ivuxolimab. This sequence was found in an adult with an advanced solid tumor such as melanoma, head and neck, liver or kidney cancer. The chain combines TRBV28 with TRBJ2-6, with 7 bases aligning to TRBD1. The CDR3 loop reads CASRDSVRSGANVLTF. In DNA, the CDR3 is TGTGCCAGCCGGGACAGCGTTAGGTCTGGGGCCAACGTCCTGACTTTC.